The 14 T cell receptor beta chains below all came from one sample that was sequenced in a study of blood T cells in healthy people across ages. Sample-barcoded 5' priming and a J-beta primer mix drove a second PCR of about 6 to 12 cycles. TCRdb reprocessed the 5' RACE reads via MiXCR and lists one record per CDR3 protein. The sample includes 850,000 to 1,300,000 distinct CDR3 sequences, more than 40% of them seen just once. Sequencing was performed on blood. The origin of the receptors is a woman aged 60-75 years in good health.

The chain employs TRBV3-1 and TRBJ2-5, with D perhaps given as TRBD1 or TRBD2 (5 bases each). The J call is doubtful: the DNA matches TRBJ2-7 better. Germline V gives CDR1 LGHDT, CDR2 YNNKEL (reference sequence). The CDR3 is 13 residues long. The CDR3 spells CATRGLPTYEQYF. CDR3 nucleotides: TGTGCCACTCGGGGCCTTCCTACCTACGAGCAGTACTTC.

This clonotype was observed a handful of times. The chain couples TRBV5-1 to TRBJ2-5, with a weak D call TRBD1 (6 bases). CDR1 and CDR2 (germline): SGHRS, YFSETQ. This CDR3 is 14 amino acids long. V was pared by 6 bases and J by 5 bases, with 17 bases between. CDR3 DNA: TGCGCCAGCATGAGGGACAAAGTCCCGGAGACCCAGTACTTC. Its translation: CASMRDKVPETQYF.

The V gene is TRBV7-9, the J gene TRBJ2-7; D unclear. CDR1 and CDR2 (germline): SEHNR, FQNEAQ (reference sequence). The CDR3 spans 13 residues. V was shortened by 6 bases and J by 0 bases, with 9 bases between the two germline ends. CDR3 DNA sequence: TGTGCCAGCAGGGCTTTGGACTCCTACGAGCAGTACTTC. It encodes CASRALDSYEQYF.

This clonotype has just a few counts. J is TRBJ2-1 and V is TRBV11-2, with 7 bases matching TRBD1. In germline, CDR1 is SGHAT, CDR2 FQNNGV. After removal of 3 bases from V and 3 bases from J, the junction contained 14 bases not matched to a gene. CDR3 size: 18 residues. The chain's CDR3 is CASSLLRGLGSHYNEQFF. For the CDR3, the DNA is TGTGCCAGCAGCTTGCTAAGGGGGCTAGGATCGCACTACAATGAGCAGTTCTTC. Variable domain in full (rest from reference TRBV11-2 and TRBJ2-1): EAGVAQSPRYKIIEKRQSVAFWCNPISGHATLYWYQQILGQGPKLLIQFQNNGVVDDSQLPKDRFSAERLKGVDSTLKIQPAKLEDSAVYLCASSLLRGLGSHYNEQFFGPGTRLTVL.

This chain links TRBV12-3 or TRBV12-4 with TRBJ2-7, with TRBD2 matching over 15 bases. V shed 6 bases and J 0 bases; nucleotides not matched to a gene: 9. CDR3 length: 18 amino acids. The CDR3 here is CASRRTGTSGRYSYEQYF. In DNA, the CDR3 is TGTGCCAGCAGGCGCACCGGGACTAGCGGGAGGTACTCCTACGAGCAGTACTTC.

This chain links TRBV7-9 with TRBJ2-4; 7 bases map to TRBD2. The better agreement between TRBJ2-7 and the DNA end casts doubt on the J call. This CDR3 has 13 residues. The germline V gene has CDR1 SEHNR and CDR2 FQNEAQ (reference sequence). The CDR3 sequence: CASSPPAGVEQYF. For the CDR3, the DNA is TGTGCCAGCAGCCCCCCCGCGGGAGTCGAGCAGTACTTC.

This clonotype occurred a few times. The chain has TRBV29-1 and TRBJ2-5, with 8 bases lining up with TRBD2. Trimming at V came to 7 bases and at J to 4 bases, leaving 8 bases not matched to a gene. Looked up from germline, CDR1 is SQVTM and CDR2 is ANQGSEA. The CDR3 sequence is 13 residues long. Here the CDR3 reads CSAGRAGVETQYF. The DNA of the CDR3 is TGCAGCGCAGGACGAGCGGGAGTAGAGACCCAGTACTTC.

Here the CDR3 DNA reads TGTGCCAGCAGAAATGAGGGGAGGGGTGGCTACACCTTC. Encoded protein: CASRNEGRGGYTF. The chain is built from TRBV28 and TRBJ1-2, with TRBD1 as a possible D gene (5 bases). From germline, CDR1 is MDHEN and CDR2 SYDVKM. V was shortened by 6 bases and J by 7 bases, with 15 bases between the two germline ends. CDR3 size: 13 residues.

There are a few counts of this clonotype. The genes are TRBV6-5 and TRBJ1-2; D is uncertain. The CDR3 spans 13 residues. From germline, CDR1 is MNHEY and CDR2 SVGAGI. Trimming pared 4 bases from V and 6 bases from J, leaving 12 bases between. This CDR3 reads CASSFYRADGYTF. In DNA, the CDR3 is TGTGCCAGCAGTTTCTATCGGGCGGATGGCTACACCTTC.

This chain links TRBV12-3 or TRBV12-4 with TRBJ2-5, with D perhaps matching TRBD1 (6 bases). Trimming removed 3 bases from V and 5 bases from J, with 10 bases in between. CDR3 length: 13 residues. Here the CDR3 DNA reads TGTGCCAGCAGTTTGTTGCAGGGGGAGACCCAGTACTTC. Translating it yields CASSLLQGETQYF.

The chain is built from TRBV9 and TRBJ1-6; a possible D gene is TRBD1 (5 bases). V was shortened by 0 bases and J by 9 bases, with 13 bases between the two germline ends. The germline V gene has CDR1 SGDLS and CDR2 YYNGEE. The CDR3 sequence is 15 residues long. In nucleotides, the CDR3 is TGTGCCAGCAGCGTAGAAGGACAAGCAGGTTCACCCCTCCACTTT. It codes for CASSVEGQAGSPLHF.

This clonotype was seen more than once but under ten times. This sequence joins TRBV20-1 and TRBJ1-5, with a possible D match to TRBD1 (5 bases). Looked up from germline, CDR1 is DFQATT and CDR2 is SNEGSKA (reference sequence). V lost 1 base to trimming and J lost 4 bases, with 20 bases between them. CDR3 length equals 17 residues. CDR3 sequence: CSARAPGRTLRNQPQHF. DNA for the CDR3: TGCAGTGCTAGAGCTCCGGGGAGGACACTTAGGAATCAGCCCCAGCATTTT.

This chain joins TRBV18 and TRBJ1-4; D may be TRBD1 (6 bases). CDR3 length equals 15 residues. The V gene lost 4 bases and the J gene lost 6 bases, with 15 bases spanning the gap. Germline V gene data show CDR1 as KGHSH and CDR2 as LQKENI. The CDR3 spells CASSLHRGADEKLFF. Written as DNA, the CDR3 is TGTGCCAGCTCACTCCATCGGGGGGCTGATGAAAAACTGTTTTTT.

V gene TRBV9 combines with J gene TRBJ2-3; the match to TRBD2 covers 9 bases. The trim removed 4 bases at V and 1 base at J, leaving 4 bases unmatched. Germline V gene sequence: CDR1 SGDLS, CDR2 YYNGEE. This CDR3 contains 15 residues. The CDR3 DNA reads as TGTGCCAGCAGCTTTAGCGGGAGCGGCACAGATACGCAGTATTTT. This sequence encodes CASSFSGSGTDTQYF.